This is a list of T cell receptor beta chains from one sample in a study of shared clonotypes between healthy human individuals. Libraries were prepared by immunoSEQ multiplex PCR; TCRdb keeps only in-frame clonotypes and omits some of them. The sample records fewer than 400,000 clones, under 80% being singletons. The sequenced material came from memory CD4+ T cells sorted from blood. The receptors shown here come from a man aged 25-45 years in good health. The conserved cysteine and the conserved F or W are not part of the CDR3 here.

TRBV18	ASSPRTRGKQETQY
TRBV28	ATPQRGVSYEQY
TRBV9	ASSVQAGETDTQY
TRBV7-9	ASSPGESSYNEQF
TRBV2	ASSDRTDNQPQH
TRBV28	ASSRMGQGGNIQY
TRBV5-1	ASSLNVLAGSGTGELF
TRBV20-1	SVELAAEQF
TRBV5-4	ASSFRGQRNTEAF
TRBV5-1	ASSLGQAGDTQY
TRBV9	ASSVGASGISYNEQF
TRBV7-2	ASSPALGDTQY
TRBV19	ASSTGTGSNAGYT
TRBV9	ASSGSGTGVYEQY
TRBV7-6	ASSLGRDREYEQY
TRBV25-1	ASSDSQRAGNTIY
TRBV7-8	ASSRSGYYYGYT
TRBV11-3	ASSLDSRAGAGNEQF
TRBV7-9	ASSSTTRYEQY
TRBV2	ASSDYVAGHTEAF
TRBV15	ATSRPNTGELF
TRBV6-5	ASTGTSESTDTQY
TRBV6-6	ASSLGTGSSYEQY
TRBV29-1	SVEVGQEDTQY
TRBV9	ASNPGHPKDYGYT
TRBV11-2	ASSLAAGGMAGELF
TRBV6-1	ASSTNYEQY
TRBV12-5	ASGGDSGELF
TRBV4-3	ASSQVSGRARAQF
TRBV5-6	ASSLDWGRLNEQF
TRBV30	AWDMGQGVGETQY
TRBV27	ASIPGQGFSTDTQY
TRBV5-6	ASSHRVSYNEQF
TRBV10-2	ASNDRQAAGNTIY
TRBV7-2	ASLNYRGNTEAF
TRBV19	ASSRTGLLLTRLSKNTEAF
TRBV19	ASSRTGEKLF
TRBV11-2	ASSVDREGEQY
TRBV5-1	ASSLETNYGYT
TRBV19	ASSTLRQNYYGNTIY
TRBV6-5	ASSYSRGGDTQY
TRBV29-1	SVDSGDEWI
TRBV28	ASGELAGGENIQY
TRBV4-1	ASSQRTGVSYEQY
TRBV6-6	ASSLVEHSYEQY
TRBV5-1	ASSLVAGGINEQF